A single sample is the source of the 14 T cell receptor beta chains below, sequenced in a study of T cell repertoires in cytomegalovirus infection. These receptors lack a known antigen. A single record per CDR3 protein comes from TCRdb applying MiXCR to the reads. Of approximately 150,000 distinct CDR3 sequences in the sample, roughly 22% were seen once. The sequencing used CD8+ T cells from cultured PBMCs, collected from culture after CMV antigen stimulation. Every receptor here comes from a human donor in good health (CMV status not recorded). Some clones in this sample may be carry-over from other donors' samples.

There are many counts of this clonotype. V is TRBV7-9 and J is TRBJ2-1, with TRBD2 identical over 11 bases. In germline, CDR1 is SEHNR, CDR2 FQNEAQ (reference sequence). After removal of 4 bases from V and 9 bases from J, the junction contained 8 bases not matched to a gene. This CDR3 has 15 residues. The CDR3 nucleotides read TGTGCCAGCAGCTCCTTAGCGGGGGGGCCTGGTGAGCAGTTCTTC. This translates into CASSSLAGGPGEQFF.

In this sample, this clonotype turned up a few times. CDR3 nucleotides: TGTGCCAGCAGTTTCACATCTGGAAACACCATATATTTT. Amino acids: CASSFTSGNTIYF. This chain links TRBV28 with TRBJ1-3; no clear D. Germline CDR1 MDHEN, CDR2 SYDVKM. V was cut by 3 bases and J by 1 base, with 4 bases left in between. This CDR3 is built from 13 residues.

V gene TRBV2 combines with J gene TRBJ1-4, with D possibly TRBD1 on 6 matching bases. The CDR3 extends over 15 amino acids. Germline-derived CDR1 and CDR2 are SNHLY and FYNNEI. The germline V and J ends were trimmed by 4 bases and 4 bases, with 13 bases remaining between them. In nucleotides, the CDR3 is TGTGCCAGCAGTGGGGGCAGGGGAGTTAATGAAAAACTGTTTTTT. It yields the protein CASSGGRGVNEKLFF. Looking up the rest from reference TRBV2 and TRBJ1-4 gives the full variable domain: EPEVTQTPSHQVTQMGQEVILRCVPISNHLYFYWYRQILGQKVEFLVSFYNNEISEKSEIFDDQFSVERPDGSNFTLKIRSTKLEDSAMYFCASSGGRGVNEKLFFGSGTQLSVL.

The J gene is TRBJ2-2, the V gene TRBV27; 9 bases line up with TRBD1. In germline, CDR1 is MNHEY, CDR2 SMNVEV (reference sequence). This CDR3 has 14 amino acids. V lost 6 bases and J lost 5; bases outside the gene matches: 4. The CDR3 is CASSRTGVTGELFF. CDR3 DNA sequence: TGTGCCAGCAGCAGGACAGGGGTGACCGGGGAGCTGTTTTTT.

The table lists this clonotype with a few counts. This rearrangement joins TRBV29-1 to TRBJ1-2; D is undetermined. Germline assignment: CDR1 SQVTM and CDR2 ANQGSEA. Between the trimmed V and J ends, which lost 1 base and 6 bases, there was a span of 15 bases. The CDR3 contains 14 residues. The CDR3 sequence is CSVEGRRSWNGYTF. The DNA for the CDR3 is TGCAGCGTTGAAGGTCGCAGGAGTTGGAATGGCTACACCTTC. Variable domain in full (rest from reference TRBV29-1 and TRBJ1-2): SAVISQKPSRDICQRGTSLTIQCQVDSQVTMMFWYRQQPGQSLTLIATANQGSEATYESGFVIDKFPISRPNLTFSTLTVSNMSPEDSSIYLCSVEGRRSWNGYTFGSGTRLTVV.

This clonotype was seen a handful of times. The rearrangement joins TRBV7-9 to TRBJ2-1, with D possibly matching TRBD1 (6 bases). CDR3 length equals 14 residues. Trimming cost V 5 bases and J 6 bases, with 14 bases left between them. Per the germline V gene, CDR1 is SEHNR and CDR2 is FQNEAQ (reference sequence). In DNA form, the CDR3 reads TGTGCCAGCAGCCAGGGGCGGAAGGGCAATGAGCAGTTCTTC. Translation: CASSQGRKGNEQFF.

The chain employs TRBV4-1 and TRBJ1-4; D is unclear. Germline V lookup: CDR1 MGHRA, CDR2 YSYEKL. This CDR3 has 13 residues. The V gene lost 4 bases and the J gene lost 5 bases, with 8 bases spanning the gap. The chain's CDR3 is CASSRGLNEKLFF. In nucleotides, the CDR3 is TGCGCCAGCAGCCGGGGTCTCAATGAAAAACTGTTTTTT.

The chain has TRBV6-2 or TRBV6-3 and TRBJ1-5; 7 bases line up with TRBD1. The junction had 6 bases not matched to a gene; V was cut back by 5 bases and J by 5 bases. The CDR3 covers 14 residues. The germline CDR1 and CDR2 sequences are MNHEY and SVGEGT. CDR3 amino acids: CASSPGRGHQPQHF. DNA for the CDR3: TGTGCCAGCAGTCCCGGAAGGGGGCATCAGCCCCAGCATTTT.

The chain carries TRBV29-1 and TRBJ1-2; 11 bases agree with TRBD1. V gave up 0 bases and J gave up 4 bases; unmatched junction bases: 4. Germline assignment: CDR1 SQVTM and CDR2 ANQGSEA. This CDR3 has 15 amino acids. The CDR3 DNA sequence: TGCAGCGTTGAAGATTGGGACAGGGGGATCTATGGCTACACCTTC. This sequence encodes CSVEDWDRGIYGYTF.

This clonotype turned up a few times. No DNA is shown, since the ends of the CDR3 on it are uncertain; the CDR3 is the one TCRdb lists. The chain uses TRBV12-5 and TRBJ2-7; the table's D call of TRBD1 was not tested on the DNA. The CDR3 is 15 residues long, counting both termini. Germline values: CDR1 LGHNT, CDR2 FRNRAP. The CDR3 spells CASGLEKATGSEQYF.

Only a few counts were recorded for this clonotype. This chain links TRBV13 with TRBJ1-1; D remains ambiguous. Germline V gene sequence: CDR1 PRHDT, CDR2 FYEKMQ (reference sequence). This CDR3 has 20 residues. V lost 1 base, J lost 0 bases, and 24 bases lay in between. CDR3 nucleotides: TGTGCCAGCAGCTTAGCTTCCTTGGGATTCGGTTGGGGAATGAACACTGAAGCTTTCTTT. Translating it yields CASSLASLGFGWGMNTEAFF.

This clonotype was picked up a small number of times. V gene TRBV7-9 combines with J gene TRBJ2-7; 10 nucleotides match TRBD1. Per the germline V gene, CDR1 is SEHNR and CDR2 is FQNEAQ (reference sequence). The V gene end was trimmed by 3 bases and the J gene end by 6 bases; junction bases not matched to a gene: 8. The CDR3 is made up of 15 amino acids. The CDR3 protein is CASSFGTGVTGEQYF. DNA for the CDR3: TGTGCCAGCAGCTTCGGGACAGGGGTGACAGGCGAGCAGTACTTC.

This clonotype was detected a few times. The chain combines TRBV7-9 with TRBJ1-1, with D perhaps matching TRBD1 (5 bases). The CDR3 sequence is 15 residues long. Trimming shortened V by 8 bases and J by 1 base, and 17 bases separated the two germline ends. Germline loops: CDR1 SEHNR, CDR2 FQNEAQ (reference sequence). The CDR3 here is CASYTAGGENTEAFF. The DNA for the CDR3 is TGTGCCAGCTACACCGCGGGGGGTGAGAACACTGAAGCTTTCTTT.

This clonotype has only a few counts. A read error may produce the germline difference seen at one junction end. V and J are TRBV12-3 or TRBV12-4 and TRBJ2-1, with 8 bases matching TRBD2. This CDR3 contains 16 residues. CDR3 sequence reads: CASSLGGGGRRDEQFF. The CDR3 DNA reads TGTGCCAGCAGCTTAGGCGGCGGGGGGCGTCGGGATGAGCAGTTCTTC.